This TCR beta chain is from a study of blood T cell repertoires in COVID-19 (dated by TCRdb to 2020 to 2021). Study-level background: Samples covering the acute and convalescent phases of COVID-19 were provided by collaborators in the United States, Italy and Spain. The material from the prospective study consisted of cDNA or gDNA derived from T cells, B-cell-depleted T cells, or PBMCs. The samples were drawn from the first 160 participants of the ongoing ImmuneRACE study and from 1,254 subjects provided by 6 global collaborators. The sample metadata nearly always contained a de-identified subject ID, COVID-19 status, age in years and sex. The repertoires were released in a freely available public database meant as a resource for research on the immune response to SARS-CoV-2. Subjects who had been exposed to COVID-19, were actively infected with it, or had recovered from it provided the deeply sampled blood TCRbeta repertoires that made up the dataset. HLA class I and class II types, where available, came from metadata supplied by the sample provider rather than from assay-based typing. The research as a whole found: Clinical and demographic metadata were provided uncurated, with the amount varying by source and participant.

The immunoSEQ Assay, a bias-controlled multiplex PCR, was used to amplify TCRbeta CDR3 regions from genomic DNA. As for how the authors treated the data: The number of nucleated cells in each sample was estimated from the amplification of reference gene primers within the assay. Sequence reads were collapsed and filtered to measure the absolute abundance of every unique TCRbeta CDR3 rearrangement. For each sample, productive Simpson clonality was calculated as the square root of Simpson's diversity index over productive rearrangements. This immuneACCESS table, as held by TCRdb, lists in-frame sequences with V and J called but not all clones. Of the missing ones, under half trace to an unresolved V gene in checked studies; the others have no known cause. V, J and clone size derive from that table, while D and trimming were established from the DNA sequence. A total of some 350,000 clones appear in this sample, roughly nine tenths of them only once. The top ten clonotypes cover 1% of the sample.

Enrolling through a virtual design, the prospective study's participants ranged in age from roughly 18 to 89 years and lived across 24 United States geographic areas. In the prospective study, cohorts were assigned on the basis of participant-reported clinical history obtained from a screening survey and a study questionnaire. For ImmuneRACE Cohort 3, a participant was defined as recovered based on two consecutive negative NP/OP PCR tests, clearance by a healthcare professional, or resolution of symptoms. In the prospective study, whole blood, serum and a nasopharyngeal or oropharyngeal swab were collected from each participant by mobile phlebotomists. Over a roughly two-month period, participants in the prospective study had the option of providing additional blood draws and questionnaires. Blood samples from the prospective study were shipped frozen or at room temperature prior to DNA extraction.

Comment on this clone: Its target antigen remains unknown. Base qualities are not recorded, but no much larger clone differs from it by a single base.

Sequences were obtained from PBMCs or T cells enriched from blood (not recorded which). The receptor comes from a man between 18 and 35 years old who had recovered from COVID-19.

The CDR3 region: CASSLWVTGGHEQFF. The bases read TGTGCCAGCAGTTTATGGGTTACTGGGGGCCATGAGCAGTTCTTC. The chain employs TRBV27 and TRBJ2-1, with TRBD1 tentatively as D gene (6 bases match). Measured from the cysteine to the phenylalanine, the CDR3 is 15 residues long. Only CDR3 DNA is held: 45 bases, read in frame from base 1. Reading the germline V gene (reference sequence) gives CDR1 MNHEY and CDR2 SMNVEV. Deletion took 1 base off V and 8 bases off J, with a span of 15 bases between the germline ends.